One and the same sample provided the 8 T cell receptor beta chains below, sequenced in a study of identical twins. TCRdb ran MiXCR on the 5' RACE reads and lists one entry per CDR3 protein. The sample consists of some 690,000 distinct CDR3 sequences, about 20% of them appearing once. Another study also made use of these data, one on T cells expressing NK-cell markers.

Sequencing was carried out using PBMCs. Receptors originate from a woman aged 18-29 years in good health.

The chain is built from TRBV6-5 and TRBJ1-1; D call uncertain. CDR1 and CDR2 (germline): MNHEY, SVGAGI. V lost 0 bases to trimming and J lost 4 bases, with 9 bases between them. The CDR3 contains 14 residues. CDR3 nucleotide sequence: TGTGCCAGCAGTTACTCTCAGACGGGCACTGAAGCTTTCTTT. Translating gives CASSYSQTGTEAFF.

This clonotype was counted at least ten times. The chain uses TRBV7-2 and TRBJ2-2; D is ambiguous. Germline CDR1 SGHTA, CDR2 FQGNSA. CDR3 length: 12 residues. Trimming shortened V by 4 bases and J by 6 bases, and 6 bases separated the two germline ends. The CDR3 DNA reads TGTGCCAGCAGCTACAGATCCGGGGAGCTGTTTTTT. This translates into CASSYRSGELFF.

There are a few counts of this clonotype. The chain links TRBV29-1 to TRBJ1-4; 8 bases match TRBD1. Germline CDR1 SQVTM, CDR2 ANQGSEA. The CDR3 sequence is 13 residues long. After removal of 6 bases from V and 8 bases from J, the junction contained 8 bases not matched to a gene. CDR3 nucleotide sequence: TGCAGCGTCCCGGACAGGGTTGGAGAAAAACTGTTTTTT. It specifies CSVPDRVGEKLFF.

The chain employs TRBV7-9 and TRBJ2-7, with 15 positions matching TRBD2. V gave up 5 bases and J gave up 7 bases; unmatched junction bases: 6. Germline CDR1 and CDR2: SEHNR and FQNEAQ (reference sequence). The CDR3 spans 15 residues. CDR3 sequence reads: CASSPQGLAGGEQYF. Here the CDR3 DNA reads TGTGCCAGCAGCCCACAGGGACTAGCGGGGGGTGAGCAGTACTTC.

The CDR3 loop is CASSKRLAGDIETQYF. DNA for the CDR3: TGTGCCAGCAGTAAGAGACTAGCGGGGGACATAGAGACCCAGTACTTC. This chain connects TRBV6-1 to TRBJ2-5; 12 bases map to TRBD2. V dropped 5 bases and J dropped 4; count of bases not matched to a gene: 8. The V gene's germline CDR1 is MNHNS and CDR2 SASEGT. The CDR3 sequence is 16 residues long.

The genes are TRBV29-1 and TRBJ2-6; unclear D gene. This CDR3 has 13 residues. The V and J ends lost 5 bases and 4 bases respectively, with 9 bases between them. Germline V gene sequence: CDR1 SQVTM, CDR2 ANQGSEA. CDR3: CSVTVGGANVLTF. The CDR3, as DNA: TGCAGCGTTACCGTCGGCGGGGCCAACGTCCTGACTTTC.

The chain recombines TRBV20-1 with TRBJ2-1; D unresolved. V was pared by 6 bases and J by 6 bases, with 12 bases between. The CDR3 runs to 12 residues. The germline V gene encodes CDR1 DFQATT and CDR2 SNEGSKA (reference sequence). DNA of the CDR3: TGCAGTGCCCAGCTTACACCCAATGAGCAGTTCTTC. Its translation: CSAQLTPNEQFF.

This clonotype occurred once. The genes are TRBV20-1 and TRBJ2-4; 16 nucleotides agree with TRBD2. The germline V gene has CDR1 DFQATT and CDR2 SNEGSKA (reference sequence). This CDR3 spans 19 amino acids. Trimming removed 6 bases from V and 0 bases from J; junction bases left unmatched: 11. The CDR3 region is CSAQLGLAGGPGAKNIQYF. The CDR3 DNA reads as TGCAGTGCCCAACTGGGACTAGCGGGAGGGCCGGGAGCCAAAAACATTCAGTACTTC.